The clone carrying this T cell receptor (beta chain) has ten or more counts. Library preparation (for TCRbeta) was performed with unique molecular identifiers. TCRdb fed the PCR reads into MiXCR, producing one record per CDR3 protein. This table holds roughly 420,000 distinct CDR3 sequences, around 15% found once. This entry belongs to a study of T-cell reconstitution after alpha-beta-depleted transplantation in children. This TCR came from a boy under two years old who had a stem cell transplant for Wiskott-Aldrich syndrome, so the T cells may come from the graft donor. Sequences were derived from PBMCs, mostly from graft donor cells, sampled 360 days after TCRalphabeta/CD19-depleted stem cell transplant.

The CDR3 bases are TGTGCCATCAGTCACCCTAGCGGGGGGCACTACAATGAGCAGTTCTTC. Protein sequence: CAISHPSGGHYNEQFF. The rearrangement joins TRBV10-3 to TRBJ2-1, with 11 bases lining up with TRBD2. Trimming at V came to 5 bases and at J to 3 bases, leaving 6 bases not matched to a gene. This CDR3 is built from 16 residues. Per germline, CDR1 ENHRY and CDR2 SYGVKD.